This is a list of T cell receptor beta chains from one sample in a study of blood T cell repertoires in COVID-19. The table came from immunoSEQ multiplex PCR; TCRdb's copy has only in-frame clones and leaves some out. Of 30,000 to 40,000 clones in the sample, about 78% were seen once. Source material: peripheral blood. The origin of the receptors is a woman aged 60-70 years with acute or convalescent COVID-19. The CDR3 runs from the conserved cysteine through the conserved F or W. Each record gives: J gene, clone size, V gene, CDR3 protein. Not all rows give a size; the values are once, few, many and, for expanded clones, a class.

>TRBJ1-6|.|TRBV13
CASRSRDRADSPLHF
>TRBJ2-7|.|TRBV15
CATSRDLGGLEQYF
>TRBJ2-7|.|TRBV7-3
CASSLAPGTGSPGEQYF
>TRBJ2-2|.|TRBV5-1
CASSSTSGGAGTGELFF
>TRBJ1-4|.|TRBV10-3
CAIRGSREEKLFF
>TRBJ2-3|.|TRBV9
CASSVDIGVAGVTDTQYF
>TRBJ1-4|.|TRBV4-1
CASSQGRQGGEKLFF
>TRBJ1-1|.|TRBV5-4
CASSLEAARGTEAFF
>TRBJ2-4|.|TRBV15
CATSTYRNIQYF
>TRBJ1-5|.|TRBV6-6
CASRTGGGQPQHF
>TRBJ2-5|.|TRBV2
CASSERGGPQETQYF
>TRBJ2-1|.|TRBV6-6
CASSDLAGGPMDEQFF
>TRBJ1-1|.|TRBV2
CASSLYWTGMNTEAFF
>TRBJ2-7|.|TRBV4-1
CASSQQDRNGYEQYF
>TRBJ1-2|few|TRBV7-8
CASSARTAYGYTF
>TRBJ1-5|.|TRBV7-9
CASSLVGDNQPQHF